What follows is one TCR beta chain and its context. Its antigen is unknown. This CDR3 fails to terminate in the conserved phenylalanine or tryptophan, so it likely reflects a read error. The assay was immunoSEQ multiplex PCR, and TCRdb's table has in-frame clones only and misses some. The sample has some 20,000 clones, roughly 80% seen once. The sample is drawn from a study of T cell responses to AZD1222 COVID-19 vaccine. Points from the study as a whole: Nearly half of spike-specific TCRs reportedly target unmutated variant regions. In all cases, repertoires were sampled only after the peak T cell response.

Sequenced material: peripheral blood, taken 28 days after the second AZD1222 dose. The receptor's source is an adult who received the AZD1222 COVID-19 vaccine.

The CDR3 region is CSASRAGEDEQYL. In DNA form, the CDR3 reads TGCAGTGCTAGTCGGGCGGGAGAGGACGAGCAGTACCTC. V gene TRBV20-1 combines with J gene TRBJ2-7; TRBD2 matches at 7 bases. Germline CDR1 and CDR2: DFQATT and SNEGSKA (reference sequence). CDR3 length: 13 amino acids. V shed 3 bases, J shed 5 bases, and the junction held 7 bases outside the gene matches.